Shown below are 13 T cell receptor beta chains from a single sample sequenced in a study of regulatory T cells in long-lasting Graves disease. Stated time point: persistent/refractory GD, antithyroid drugs over 5 years with positive TRAb. With RNA extracted from PBMCs as input, the TCR library was made. The authors built TCR beta libraries using iRepertoire HTBI primers and Arm-PCR of CDR3 regions. TCRdb reprocessed the multiplex PCR reads via MiXCR and lists one record per CDR3 protein. The table lists roughly 490,000 distinct CDR3 sequences, less than 25% of them singletons. The sample was peripheral blood mononuclear cells (PBMCs), taken when the disease was refractory, from a patient treated with antithyroid drugs. The receptors come from a female donor with Graves disease.

This clonotype was seen ten or more times. J is TRBJ1-5 and V is TRBV20-1; D is possibly TRBD1 (6 bases). V was pared by 3 bases and J by 0 bases, with 12 bases between. Germline CDR1 and CDR2: DFQATT and SNEGSKA (reference sequence). The CDR3 sequence is 15 residues long. CDR3 region: CSARTGTTSNQPQHF. Written as DNA, the CDR3 is TGCAGTGCTAGGACCGGGACAACTAGCAATCAGCCCCAGCATTTT.

V is TRBV28 and J is TRBJ1-5, with 9 nucleotides matching TRBD1. With V trimmed by 6 bases and J by 2 bases, 17 bases remained unmatched. The germline V gene has CDR1 MDHEN and CDR2 SYDVKM. This CDR3 is 19 amino acids long. CDR3: CASRVWTGAARGGNQPQHF. The CDR3 coding sequence is TGTGCCAGCAGGGTTTGGACAGGGGCCGCGAGGGGAGGCAATCAGCCCCAGCATTTT.

This clonotype occurred many times. The V call is TRBV11-2, the J call TRBJ1-6; 8 nucleotides align to TRBD1. The V and J ends lost 1 base and 10 bases, in that order; junction bases with no gene match: 6. Germline loops: CDR1 SGHAT, CDR2 FQNNGV. The CDR3 totals 15 residues. This chain's CDR3 is CASSLGRGPASPLHF. In nucleotides, the CDR3 is TGTGCCAGCAGCTTAGGCAGGGGGCCCGCATCACCCCTCCACTTT.

The chain links TRBV3-1 to TRBJ2-7, with D perhaps TRBD1 (5 bases). Germline CDR1 is LGHDT and CDR2 is YNNKEL (reference sequence). The V and J ends lost 3 bases and 2 bases respectively, with 14 bases between them. This CDR3 is built from 15 residues. The CDR3 nucleotides are TGTGCCAGCAGCCAGAGAGGAAAGGGGCCCTACGAGCAGTACTTC. This gives the protein CASSQRGKGPYEQYF.

Turning to this clonotype: A much larger clone differs from this one at a single base, so this may be a read error. The chain recombines TRBV12-3 or TRBV12-4 with TRBJ1-2; D gene unclear. V lost 2 bases to trimming and J lost 6 bases, with 7 bases between them. The CDR3 is made up of 12 amino acids. CDR3 nucleotides: TGTGCCAGCAGTTTACGGGTGCATGGCTACACCTTC. This sequence encodes CASSLRVHGYTF.

The genes are TRBV7-3 and TRBJ1-5; D is uncertain. The CDR3 has 13 residues. The germline gives CDR1 SGHTA, CDR2 FQGTGA. The V end was cut by 2 bases, the J end by 9 bases, with 11 bases between. CDR3 DNA sequence: TGTGCCAGCAGCTTACAGTGGGATACGCCCCAGCATTTT. Translated: CASSLQWDTPQHF.

This clonotype was counted many times. The CDR3 DNA reads as TGTGCCAGCAGCTTAGTAACCGGGGTGAACACTGAAGCTTTCTTT. It specifies CASSLVTGVNTEAFF. V gene TRBV11-2 combines with J gene TRBJ1-1; D remains unclear. Germline V gene sequence: CDR1 SGHAT, CDR2 FQNNGV. The CDR3 loop spans 15 amino acids. Trimming removed 1 base at V and 0 bases at J, with 9 bases between.

The chain recombines TRBV28 with TRBJ2-3; 8 bases are shared with TRBD1. CDR3 length equals 13 residues. The germline V gene encodes CDR1 MDHEN and CDR2 SYDVKM. The V segment lost 6 bases and the J segment 2 bases; nucleotides outside the gene matches: 1. The CDR3 DNA reads TGTGCCAGCAGGGGACAGGTCACAGATACGCAGTATTTT. Residues: CASRGQVTDTQYF.

V and J are TRBV7-3 and TRBJ2-2, with 8 bases aligning to TRBD2. V lost 4 bases and J lost 4; bases outside the gene matches: 2. The CDR3 contains 14 residues. From germline, CDR1 is SGHTA and CDR2 FQGTGA. The CDR3 region is CASSSAGATGELFF. In DNA form, the CDR3 reads TGTGCCAGCAGCTCAGCGGGGGCCACCGGGGAGCTGTTTTTT.

This clonotype has ten or more counts. J is TRBJ2-5 and V is TRBV20-1, with D possibly TRBD1 on 5 matching bases. CDR1 and CDR2 (germline): DFQATT, SNEGSKA (reference sequence). V gave up 5 bases and J gave up 5 bases, with 12 bases separating them. CDR3 length equals 12 residues. In DNA, the CDR3 is TGCAGTGCTCTCGACAGCGTGGAGACCCAGTACTTC. Its protein product is CSALDSVETQYF.

There are many counts of this clonotype. The chain employs TRBV28 and TRBJ1-2; TRBD1 is a possible D gene (5 bases). The V gene's germline CDR1 is MDHEN and CDR2 SYDVKM. Trimming removed 6 bases from V and 1 base from J, with 12 bases in between. The CDR3 is 14 amino acids. CDR3 DNA: TGTGCCAGCAGATCGGGGCCAATTAACTATGGCTACACCTTC. It translates to CASRSGPINYGYTF.

This clonotype appeared a single time. The CDR3 sequence: CASGSGGYNEQFF. The CDR3, as DNA: TGCGCCAGCGGTAGCGGGGGCTACAATGAGCAGTTCTTC. V and J are TRBV5-1 and TRBJ2-1, with 9 bases matching TRBD2. Looked up from germline, CDR1 is SGHRS and CDR2 is YFSETQ. With 7 bases clipped from V and 3 bases from J, the junction kept 2 bases outside the gene matches. The CDR3 sequence is 13 residues long.

The genes are TRBV29-1 and TRBJ1-1; D unclear. The V and J ends lost 7 bases and 11 bases respectively, with 20 bases between them. Germline V gives CDR1 SQVTM, CDR2 ANQGSEA. The CDR3 is made up of 12 amino acids. CDR3 DNA sequence: TGCAGCGCTGGGCAGTCAGCTGTGTCGGCTTTCTTT. It encodes CSAGQSAVSAFF.